Listed here is a single T cell receptor beta chain. Germline CDR1 is SGHTA and CDR2 is FQGNSA. The CDR3 sequence is 14 residues long. V lost 2 bases and J lost 5, with 10 bases in between. The data stem from a study of blood T cell repertoires in COVID-19. Study in general: Acute and convalescent COVID-19 samples came from the United States, Italy and Spain. The analysed material was cDNA or gDNA that came from T cells, B-cell-depleted T cells, or PBMCs.

In the original processing: Researchers report that nucleated cell counts were estimated from reference gene primer amplification. Profiled with immunoSEQ multiplex PCR; TCRdb holds only in-frame clones, not every one. The DNA gave D and trimming, while V, J and clone size come from that table. The table shows about 170,000 clones, with 86% occurring only once. Sequences were obtained from peripheral blood. The rearrangement uses TRBV7-2 and TRBJ1-5; D remains unclear. The sequence came from a man in his 70s with acute or convalescent COVID-19. CDR3 loop: CASSLQASDQPQHF. In DNA, the CDR3 is TGTGCCAGCAGCTTACAAGCGAGCGATCAGCCCCAGCATTTT.